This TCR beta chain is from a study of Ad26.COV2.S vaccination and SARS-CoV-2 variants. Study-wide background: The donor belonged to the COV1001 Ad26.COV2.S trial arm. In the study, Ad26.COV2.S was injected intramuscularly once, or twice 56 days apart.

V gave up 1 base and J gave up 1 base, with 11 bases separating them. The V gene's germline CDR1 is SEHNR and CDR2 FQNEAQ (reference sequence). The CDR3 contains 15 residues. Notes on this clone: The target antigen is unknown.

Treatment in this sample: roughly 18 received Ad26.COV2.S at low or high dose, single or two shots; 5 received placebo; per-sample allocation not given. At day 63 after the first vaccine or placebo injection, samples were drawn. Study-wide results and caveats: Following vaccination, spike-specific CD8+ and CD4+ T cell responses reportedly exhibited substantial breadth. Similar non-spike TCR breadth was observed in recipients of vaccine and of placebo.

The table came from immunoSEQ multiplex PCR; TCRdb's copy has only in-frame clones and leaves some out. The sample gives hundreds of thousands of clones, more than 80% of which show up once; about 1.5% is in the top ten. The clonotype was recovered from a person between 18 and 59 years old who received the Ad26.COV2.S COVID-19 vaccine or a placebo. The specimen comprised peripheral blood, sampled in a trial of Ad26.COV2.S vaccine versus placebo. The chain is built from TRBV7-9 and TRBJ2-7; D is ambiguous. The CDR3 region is CASSLEPGRSYEQYF. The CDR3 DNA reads TGTGCCAGCAGCTTAGAACCAGGAAGGTCCTACGAGCAGTACTTC. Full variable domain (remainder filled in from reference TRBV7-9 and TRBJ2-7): DTGVSQNPRHKITKRGQNVTFRCDPISEHNRLYWYRQTLGQGPEFLTYFQNEAQLEKSRLLSDRFSAERPKGSFSTLEIQRTEQGDSAMYLCASSLEPGRSYEQYFGPGTRLTVT.